The clone carrying this T cell receptor beta chain came up a few times. This record comes from a study of OX40 agonist ivuxolimab in advanced cancers. For the study at large: Ivuxolimab, an agonistic anti-OX40 (CD134) antibody, was given to patients. Prior therapy, whether anti-PD-1, anti-PD-L1 or anti-CTLA-4, was allowed, and 30% to 40% had some.

The length of the CDR3 is 15 residues. Germline V CDR1 and CDR2: SGHTA, FQGNSA. V gave up 4 bases and J gave up 2 bases, with 15 bases separating them. The protocol was immunoSEQ multiplex PCR, while the TCRdb copy is restricted to in-frame clones and leaves out a portion. The sample has about 120,000 clones, 85% to 90% seen once; the top ten hold around 0.55%. This clonotype originated in an adult with an advanced solid tumor such as melanoma, head and neck, liver or kidney cancer. Here the sequenced sample was CD4+ or CD8+ T cells sorted from blood, taken in a trial of the OX40 agonist ivuxolimab. V and J are TRBV7-2 and TRBJ2-7, with D perhaps matching TRBD2 (6 bases). CDR3 in DNA: TGTGCCAGCAGCTCGCTGGGACTGCTGCCCTACGAGCAGTACTTC. Translated: CASSSLGLLPYEQYF.